Given below is one T cell receptor (beta chain) in context. Its cognate antigen is unknown. PCR was performed using 60 Vbeta and 13 Jbeta primers. Assay used: immunoSEQ multiplex PCR; TCRdb lists only in-frame clones, some missing. The repertoire includes some 110,000 clones, over 70% of them detected once, and approximately 1.3% sits in the top ten. The CDR3 is made up of 13 amino acids. V gave up 2 bases and J gave up 6 bases, with 8 bases separating them. In germline, CDR1 is MNHNY, CDR2 SVGAGI (reference sequence). The data stem from a study of cytomegalovirus exposure and HLA in healthy donors. Whole-study findings and limits: 16,951 TCR beta sequences were associated with HLA alleles at 0.05 false discovery rate in a later analysis.

Sequencing used PBMCs. This sequence originates from a middle-aged man in good health and CMV-seronegative. The rearrangement uses TRBV6-6 and TRBJ1-5; TRBD1 might be the D (5 bases). CDR3 protein: CASSYGGGQPQHF. CDR3 DNA: TGTGCCAGCAGTTACGGGGGGGGTCAGCCCCAGCATTTT.